A few counts support the clone carrying this TCR beta chain. Amplification used 60 Vbeta primers and 13 Jbeta primers. Produced via immunoSEQ multiplex PCR; TCRdb's table is partial and in-frame only. The sample yields 110,000 to 150,000 clones, around a tenth seen once. The ends lost 1 base at V and 2 bases at J; junction bases unmatched: 0. The CDR3 spans 15 residues. The germline V gene has CDR1 LGHNA and CDR2 YSLEER. This entry belongs to a study of cytomegalovirus exposure and HLA in healthy donors. The specimen was PBMCs. This TCR was recovered from a male donor in good health and CMV-seronegative. The J gene is TRBJ1-5, the V gene TRBV4-3; 9 bases align to TRBD1. The CDR3: CASSQGTGGNQPQHF. The CDR3 coding sequence is TGCGCCAGCAGCCAAGGGACAGGGGGCAATCAGCCCCAGCATTTT.